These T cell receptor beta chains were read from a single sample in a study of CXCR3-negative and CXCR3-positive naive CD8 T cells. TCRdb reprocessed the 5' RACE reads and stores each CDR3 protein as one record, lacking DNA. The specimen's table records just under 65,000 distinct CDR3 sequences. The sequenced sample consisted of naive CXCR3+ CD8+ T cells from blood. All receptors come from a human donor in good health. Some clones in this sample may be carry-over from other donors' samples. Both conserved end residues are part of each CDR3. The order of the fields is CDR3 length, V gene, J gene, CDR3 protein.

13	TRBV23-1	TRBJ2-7	CASSPDRGCEQYF
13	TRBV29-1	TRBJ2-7	CSAGTASSYEQYF
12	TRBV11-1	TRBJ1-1	CASSLAVTEAFF
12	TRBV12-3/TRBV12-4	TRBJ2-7	CASGGNDYEQYF
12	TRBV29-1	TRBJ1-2	CSVEGQFYGYTF
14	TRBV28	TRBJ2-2	CASRGQTNTGELFF
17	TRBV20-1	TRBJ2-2	CSARYWTGAKNTGELFF
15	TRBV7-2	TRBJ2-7	CASSLRDRGVYEQYF
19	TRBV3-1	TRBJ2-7	CASSRTGTGHSIDLYEQYF
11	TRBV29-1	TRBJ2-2	CSGTIAGELFF
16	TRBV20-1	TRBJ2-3	CSARAISGPSTDTQYF
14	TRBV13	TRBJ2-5	CASSLKASQETQYF
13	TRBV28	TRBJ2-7	CASSPRGGDEQYF
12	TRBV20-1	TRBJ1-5	CSAPLRGTASHF
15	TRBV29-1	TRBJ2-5	CSVEGGPQLQETQYF
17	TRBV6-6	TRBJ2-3	CASSFPSSGTSTDTQYF
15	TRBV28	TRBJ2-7	CASLSPGLRVWEQYF
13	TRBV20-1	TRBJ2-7	CSASGSNSEEQYF
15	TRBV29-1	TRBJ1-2	CSVGTGQGFGYGYTF
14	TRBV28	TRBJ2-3	CASSLIQSTDTQYF
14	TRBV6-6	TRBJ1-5	CASSETFESQPQHF
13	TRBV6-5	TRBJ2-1	CASSPTGGNEQFF
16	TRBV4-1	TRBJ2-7	CASSRAISLAGVEQYF
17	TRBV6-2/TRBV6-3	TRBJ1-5	CASRLLDSPYSNQPQHF
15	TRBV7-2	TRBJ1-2	CASTPYVGGGYGYTF
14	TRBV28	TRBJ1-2	CASSFRGANYGYTF
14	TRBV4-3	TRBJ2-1	CASSPGVLDNEQFF
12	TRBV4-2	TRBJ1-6	CASSQGDSPLHF
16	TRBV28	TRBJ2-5	CASSPPGTGRQETQYF
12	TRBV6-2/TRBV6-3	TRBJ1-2	CASSLDLRPYTF
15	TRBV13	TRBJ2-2	CASSLIGPNTGELFF
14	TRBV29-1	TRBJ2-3	CSVSLAGGTDTQYF
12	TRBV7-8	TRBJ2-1	CASSSGGGEQFF
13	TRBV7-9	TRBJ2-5	CASSARAQETQYF
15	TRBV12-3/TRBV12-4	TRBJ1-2	CASSLIPGQGYGYTF
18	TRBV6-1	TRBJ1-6	CASSEGDSTRSYNSPLHF
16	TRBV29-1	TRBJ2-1	CSVEGSYRGAYNEQFF
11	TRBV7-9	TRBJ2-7	CASRSSYEQYF
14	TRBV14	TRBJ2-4	CAEKGFLAKNIQYF
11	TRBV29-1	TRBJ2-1	CSLLTYNEQFF
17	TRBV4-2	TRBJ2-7	CASSQAYRDTGAYEQYF
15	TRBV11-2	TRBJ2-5	CASSLGWTSAETQYF
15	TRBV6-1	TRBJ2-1	CASSEWSGGAWEQFF
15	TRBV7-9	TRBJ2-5	CASSPLAAGMETQYF
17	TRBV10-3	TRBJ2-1	CASQGTSGVSSYNEQFF
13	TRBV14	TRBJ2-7	CASSHWPGYEQYF
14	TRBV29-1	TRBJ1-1	CSVEEGRENTEAFF
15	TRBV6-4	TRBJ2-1	CASSETAGDVNEQFF
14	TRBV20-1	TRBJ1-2	CSARGTELDYGYTF
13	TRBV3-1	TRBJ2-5	CASSQENQETQYF
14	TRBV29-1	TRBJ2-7	CSVEDSTKTYEQYF
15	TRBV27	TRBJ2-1	CASTIPRGSYNEQFF
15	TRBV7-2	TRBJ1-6	CASSLAPDSLSPLHF
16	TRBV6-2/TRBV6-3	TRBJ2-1	CASSYATSGLYNEQFF
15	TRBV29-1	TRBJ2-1	CSVHPGPRQYNEQFF
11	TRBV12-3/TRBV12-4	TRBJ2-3	CASRLGGLQYF